This TCR beta chain was retrieved from a study of OX40 agonist ivuxolimab in advanced cancers. Sequenced by immunoSEQ multiplex PCR; TCRdb stores in-frame clones only, minus some. The sample has roughly 150,000 clones; roughly 92% are singletons. The ends were cut back, 0 bases at V and 5 bases at J, with 16 bases in the middle. This CDR3 spans 16 amino acids. Per the germline V gene, CDR1 is LNHNV and CDR2 is YYDKDF (reference sequence). The receptor was isolated from an adult with an advanced solid tumor such as melanoma, head and neck, liver or kidney cancer. The chain links TRBV15 to TRBJ2-5, with D unresolved. The specimen comprised CD4+ or CD8+ T cells sorted from blood, sampled in a trial of the OX40 agonist ivuxolimab. The CDR3 DNA sequence: TGTGCCACCAGCAGAGATGCTACAAGCCGGGTGGAGACCCAGTACTTC. As protein: CATSRDATSRVETQYF. Variable domain in full (rest from reference TRBV15 and TRBJ2-5): DAMVIQNPRYQVTQFGKPVTLSCSQTLNHNVMYWYQQKSSQAPKLLFHYYDKDFNNEADTPDNFQSRRPNTSFCFLDIRSPGLGDTAMYLCATSRDATSRVETQYFGPGTRLLVL.